This paragraph covers one T cell receptor (beta chain) sequence. Which antigen it targets is not known. The sample is drawn from a study of monozygotic twins with inflammatory bowel disease (dated by TCRdb to between 2018 and 2021). With respect to the entire study: The full study comprised about 28 monozygotic twin pairs: nine German pairs (four IBD-concordant, five IBD-discordant) and 19 IBD-discordant Danish pairs. Within discordant pairs, disease-associated traits were sought mainly by comparing IBD patients with their genetically identical healthy co-twins. Each individual had, on average, about 151 000 unique TCRalpha sequences and 181 000 unique TCRbeta sequences available for analysis. What the study reported, not specific to this receptor: IBD patients had lower TCRbeta repertoire diversity, measured by the inverse Simpson index, than their healthy co-twins. Fewer clonotypes were shared with other individuals by IBD patients than by healthy twins, most markedly in patients showing signs of disease activity. Repertoire similarity did not differ between concordant and discordant twins, possibly due to limited statistical power. Because patients received different immunosuppressive treatments, the repertoires may have picked up extra background noise and variability between individuals. The analysis was unable to tell different T cell subtypes apart. No single strong signal or clonotype linked to IBD turned up in the results, so the idea that one exists was not supported.

From each donor, an approximately 2.5 ml peripheral blood sample was collected into PAXgene tubes and kept at -80 degrees C. Total RNA was isolated from whole blood with the PAXgene blood miRNA kit on an automated QIAcube, without T cell sorting. Deep TCRalpha and TCRbeta repertoire profiling with unique molecular barcoding was performed on peripheral blood of monozygotic twin pairs concordant or discordant for inflammatory bowel disease. For every twin pair, smoking habits were documented, and each individual was categorised as a current, former or never smoker. The protocol used for the library was 5' RACE. The input for every TCR library was 3500 ng of total RNA. For each sample, cDNA was synthesized in eight separate reactions using SMARTScribe reverse transcriptase. Unique molecular identifiers containing a 6-nucleotide sample barcode were introduced through template switching during cDNA synthesis. Two nested PCRs of roughly 16 and 10 cycles amplified the TCRalpha and TCRbeta cDNA, and bead purification followed each PCR. Before amplification, cDNA was treated with uracil DNA-glycosylase and purified using the QIAquick PCR purification kit. In the second PCR, Illumina TruSeq-compatible adapters and sample-specific barcodes were added. Library quality and concentration were assessed using TapeStation and Qubit, and 5 to 6 ng of each library was pooled. Sequencing of pooled libraries was carried out on an Illumina HiSeq2500 single-index Rapid Run using 2 x 100 bp reads and custom sequencing primers. As for the original processing: MiGEC version 1.2.6 was used for UMI-based consensus assembly, which corrected PCR and sequencing errors. V(D)J alignment, clonotype assembly and CDR3 extraction were performed with MiXCR version 2.1.1. To normalise gene usage, clonotype sharing and MAIT/NKT TCR abundance, the top 1000, 10 000 and 20 000 clonotypes in each sample were analysed. Diversity was computed as the inverse Simpson index with the vegan R package after downsampling to 27 000 UMIs. Paired Mann-Whitney U tests were applied to discordant twin pairs, with Benjamini-Hochberg correction for multiple testing. TCRdb reprocessed the raw reads; every CDR3 protein sequence is a single record, and DNA is not supplied. V and J calls and clone size were set by TCRdb, not the authors. The table for this sample records 140,000 to 150,000 distinct CDR3 sequences. The ten largest clones represent 0.95% to 1.5% of the sample.

The source is a human donor with ulcerative colitis or Crohn's disease, or a healthy co-twin of an affected twin (not recorded which). The sample comprised blood.

The CDR3: CASSQTAGGTQPQHF. The rearrangement joined TRBV4-3 to TRBJ1-5. From its cysteine to its phenylalanine, the CDR3 spans 15 amino acids. No DNA has been recorded. In the germline V gene, CDR1 corresponds to LGHNA and CDR2 to YSLEER.